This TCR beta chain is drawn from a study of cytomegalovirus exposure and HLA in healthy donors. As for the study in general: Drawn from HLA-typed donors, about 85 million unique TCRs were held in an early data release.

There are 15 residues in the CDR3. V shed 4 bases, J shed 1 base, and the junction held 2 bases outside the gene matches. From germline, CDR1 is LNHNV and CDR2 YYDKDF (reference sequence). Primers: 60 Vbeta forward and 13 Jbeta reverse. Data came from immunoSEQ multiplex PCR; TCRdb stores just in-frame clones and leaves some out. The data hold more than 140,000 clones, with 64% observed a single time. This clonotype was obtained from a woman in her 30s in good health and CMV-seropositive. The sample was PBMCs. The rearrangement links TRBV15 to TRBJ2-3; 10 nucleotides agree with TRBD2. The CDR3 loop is CATSTGTSGTDTQYF. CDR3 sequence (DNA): TGTGCCACCAGCACCGGGACTAGCGGCACAGATACGCAGTATTTT.